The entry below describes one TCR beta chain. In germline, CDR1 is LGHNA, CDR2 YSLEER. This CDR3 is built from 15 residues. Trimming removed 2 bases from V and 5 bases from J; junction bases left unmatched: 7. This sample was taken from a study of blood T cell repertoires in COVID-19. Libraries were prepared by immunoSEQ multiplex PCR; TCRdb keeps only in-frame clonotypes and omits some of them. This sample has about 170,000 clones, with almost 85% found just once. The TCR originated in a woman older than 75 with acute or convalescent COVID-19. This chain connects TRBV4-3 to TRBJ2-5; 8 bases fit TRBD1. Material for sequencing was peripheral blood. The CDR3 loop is CASSQYQGALETQYF. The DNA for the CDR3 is TGCGCCAGCAGCCAATATCAGGGGGCACTGGAGACCCAGTACTTC.